The present TCR beta chain was sequenced within a study of blood T cell repertoires in COVID-19 (TCRdb year 2020). Some background on the complete study: Samples covering the acute and convalescent phases of COVID-19 were provided by collaborators in the United States, Italy and Spain. The samples were drawn from the first 160 participants of the ongoing ImmuneRACE study and from some 1,300 subjects provided by 6 global collaborators. Deeply sampled blood TCRbeta repertoires from subjects exposed to, actively infected with, or recovered from COVID-19 were included in the dataset. HLA class I and class II types, where available, came from metadata supplied by the sample provider rather than from assay-based typing. The prospective study material was composed of cDNA or gDNA derived from T cells, B-cell-depleted T cells, or PBMCs. Nearly every sample came with metadata listing a de-identified subject ID, COVID-19 status, age in years and sex. A freely available public database, intended as a resource for researchers studying the immune response to SARS-CoV-2, is where the repertoires were released.

Beyond this particular receptor, the publication reports: The amount of clinical and demographic metadata varied by source and participant and was provided uncurated.

The CDR3 runs 15 residues from the cysteine to the phenylalanine. Only CDR3 DNA is held: 45 bases, read in frame from base 1. Deletion took 1 base off V and 8 bases off J, with a span of 15 bases between the germline ends. CDR1 SGHAT and CDR2 FQNNGV are derived from the germline V gene. A word on this clone: Its antigen has not been determined. No base quality information exists; no much larger clone differs at one position.

The immunoSEQ Assay, a bias-controlled multiplex PCR, was used to amplify TCRbeta CDR3 regions from genomic DNA. In the source study's methods: Within the assay, amplification of reference gene primers was used to estimate how many nucleated cells each sample contained. Sequence reads were collapsed and filtered to measure the absolute abundance of every unique TCRbeta CDR3 rearrangement. For each sample, productive Simpson clonality was calculated as the square root of Simpson's diversity index over productive rearrangements. TCRdb mirrors the immuneACCESS table, restricted to in-frame sequences. Some clones are absent from its copies; in checked studies, under half trace to an unresolved V gene, and the reason for the others is unknown. For V, J and clone size, that table is used; D and trimming come from the DNA. This sample is represented by 250,000 to 300,000 clones; 86% of them were singletons. The biggest ten clones account for approximately 12% of the sample.

One collaborating source in Seattle enrolled patients during active infection and followed them longitudinally through the course of disease. Each collaborating institution followed its own protocols to collect whole blood in K2EDTA tubes. For TCRbeta analysis, collaborators shipped samples as frozen whole blood, isolated PBMCs, or DNA extracted from either of those sample types. This clonotype was sampled from a woman younger than 45 with COVID-19, enrolled during active disease. The sequence links TRBV11-2 to TRBJ2-1; the D gene cannot be named for sure. The specimen sequenced was peripheral blood. The sequence in DNA is TGTGCCAGCAGCTTAGTCCCCCTGGTGGGCGATGAGCAGTTCTTC. Its translation reads: CASSLVPLVGDEQFF. When the CDR3 is completed using the reference TRBV11-2 and TRBJ2-1 genes on either side, the full variable domain is EAGVAQSPRYKIIEKRQSVAFWCNPISGHATLYWYQQILGQGPKLLIQFQNNGVVDDSQLPKDRFSAERLKGVDSTLKIQPAKLEDSAVYLCASSLVPLVGDEQFFGPGTRLTVL.